This TCR beta chain comes out of a study of cytomegalovirus exposure and HLA in healthy donors. The study's findings and limits: CMV serostatus was the sole immune exposure data available. Later analysis demonstrated an association between a missense DCLRE1C variant and TCR beta V- and J-gene trimming. Associated with cytomegalovirus, according to the listing, were around 170 TCR beta chains.

Remarks on this clone: Its antigen is still unknown.

The PCR ran on 60 Vbeta and 13 Jbeta primers. Source study methods: Roughly 11 million of the 60 million to 80 million unique TCR beta chains counted in a later analysis were shared. The data were produced by immunoSEQ multiplex PCR, yet TCRdb's version contains in-frame clones alone and is incomplete. V, J and clone size were drawn from that table, and D and trimming were deduced from the DNA. The sample includes more than 95,000 clones, 65% to 80% of them seen just once. Sequenced: PBMCs. The TCR comes from a woman under 30 in good health and CMV-seropositive.

The CDR3 DNA is TGTGCCAGCACCTCGGGGGATGGCTACACCTTC. Translating it yields CASTSGDGYTF. This chain joins TRBV27 and TRBJ1-2; D might be TRBD1 (5 bases). The ends were cut back, 7 bases at V and 6 bases at J, with 9 bases in the middle. Looked up from germline, CDR1 is MNHEY and CDR2 is SMNVEV (reference sequence). The CDR3 runs 11 residues.